This entry lists 10 T cell receptor beta chains sequenced from one sample in a study of cytomegalovirus exposure and HLA in healthy donors. Amplification used 60 Vbeta primers and 13 Jbeta primers. Clones were read by immunoSEQ multiplex PCR, and TCRdb kept only the in-frame ones, dropping some. This specimen shows about 140,000 clones; the ten leading clones hold 2.2%. Sequencing was performed on PBMCs. These TCRs come from a woman aged 18-29 years in good health and CMV-seronegative.

The CDR3 sequence is CASSLEVEQFF. For the CDR3, the DNA is TGTGCCAGCAGCTTGGAGGTTGAGCAGTTCTTC. The chain has TRBV11-2 and TRBJ2-1; tentatively, D is TRBD2 (5 bases). V dropped 3 bases and J dropped 9 bases, with 6 bases sitting between them. CDR1 is SGHAT, CDR2 FQNNGV, per germline. CDR3 length: 11 residues.

The chain carries TRBV13 and TRBJ2-2; TRBD2 is a possible D gene (5 bases). Germline V lookup: CDR1 PRHDT, CDR2 FYEKMQ (reference sequence). V was trimmed by 7 bases and J by 1 base, leaving 13 bases between them. The CDR3 contains 15 residues. In DNA, the CDR3 is TGTGCCAGCAAGTTCTACGGACTGAACACCGGGGAGCTGTTTTTT. Residues: CASKFYGLNTGELFF.

This chain links TRBV13 with TRBJ1-1; D unclear. The ends were cut back, 8 bases at V and 1 base at J, with 11 bases in the middle. This CDR3 comprises 13 residues. CDR1 and CDR2 (germline): PRHDT, FYEKMQ (reference sequence). CDR3 DNA: TGTGCCAGCGGCGCCGGCGGGAACACTGAAGCTTTCTTT. This sequence encodes CASGAGGNTEAFF. Filled out from reference TRBV13 and TRBJ1-1, the complete variable domain reads AAGVIQSPRHLIKEKRETATLKCYPIPRHDTVYWYQQGPGQDPQFLISFYEKMQSDKGSIPDRFSAQQFSDYHSELNMSSLELGDSALYFCASGAGGNTEAFFGQGTRLTVV.

V and J are TRBV19 and TRBJ1-1; 7 nucleotides line up with TRBD1. The germline gives CDR1 LNHDA, CDR2 SQIVND (reference sequence). This CDR3 contains 12 residues. J lost 7 bases, V lost 6 bases, and 5 bases had no gene match. CDR3 loop: CASSLGQVEAFF. In nucleotides, the CDR3 is TGTGCCAGTAGCCTTGGACAGGTTGAAGCTTTCTTT.

The rearrangement links TRBV5-8 to TRBJ2-7, with 8 bases identical to TRBD2. This CDR3 region has 14 residues. J was trimmed by 1 base and V by 4 bases; bases with no gene match: 4. Per the germline V gene, CDR1 is SGHTS and CDR2 is YDEGEE. CDR3 protein: CASSAREVSYEQYF. The CDR3 DNA reads TGTGCCAGCAGCGCGCGGGAGGTTTCCTACGAGCAGTACTTC.

The chain links TRBV5-3 to TRBJ2-5; 7 nucleotides agree with TRBD1. TRBV5-3 carries the ORF label, with uncertain function. The CDR3 sequence is 17 residues long. V was pared by 1 base and J by 1 base, with 10 bases of the junction left unmatched. The CDR3 region has the DNA TGTGCCAGAAGCTTGCCCAAACAGGGGCCCCTCCAAGAGACCCAGTACTTC. Translation: CARSLPKQGPLQETQYF.

The chain carries TRBV14 and TRBJ1-2; a possible D gene is TRBD1 (6 bases). CDR3 length: 13 residues. V lost 5 bases to trimming and J lost 4 bases, with 11 bases between them. Germline assignment: CDR1 SGHDN and CDR2 FVKESK. DNA of the CDR3: TGTGCCAGCAGCGGACAGCGTCCCTATGGCTACACCTTC. It translates to CASSGQRPYGYTF.

The V and J genes are TRBV12-5 and TRBJ2-7, with 8 bases matching TRBD1. V shed 6 bases, J shed 2 bases, and the junction held 9 bases outside the gene matches. The CDR3 is 15 residues long. CDR1 LGHNT and CDR2 FRNRAP come from the germline V gene. DNA of the CDR3: TGTGCTAGTGGGACCGGACAGGGTTATACCTACGAGCAGTACTTC. Translation gives CASGTGQGYTYEQYF.

This rearrangement joins TRBV4-2 to TRBJ1-1, with D tentatively TRBD1 (5 bases). Trimming stripped 1 base from V and 1 base from J, with 10 bases between. The CDR3 spans 15 residues. Germline V gene data show CDR1 as LGHNA and CDR2 as YNFKEQ. The chain's CDR3 is CASSQVGRANTEAFF. The CDR3 DNA sequence: TGTGCCAGCAGCCAAGTCGGCAGGGCGAACACTGAAGCTTTCTTT.

The J gene is TRBJ2-2, the V gene TRBV4-1; D is undetermined. This CDR3 contains 14 residues. CDR1 is MGHRA, CDR2 YSYEKL, per germline. Trimming took 1 base from V and 2 from J, leaving 5 bases between them. The CDR3 DNA follows: TGCGCCAGCAGCCAAGTTCCTAACACCGGGGAGCTGTTTTTT. Translated, it gives CASSQVPNTGELFF.